This is a list of T cell receptor beta chains from one sample in a study of beta chain features in type 1 diabetes. Assay: immunoSEQ multiplex PCR; the TCRdb copy retains only in-frame clones and omits some. The table lists almost 350,000 clones, roughly 8% of them singletons. The sample was central memory CD4+ T cells from blood. Receptor source: a young woman in good health. CDR3s include the opening cysteine and the closing phenylalanine or tryptophan. The order of the fields is J gene, CDR3 length, V gene, CDR3 protein.

TRBJ2-3,20,TRBV7-6,CASSLRAVGTRVGSTDTQYF
TRBJ2-7,15,TRBV5-4,CASSSSGPGGYEQYF
TRBJ2-1,15,TRBV5-4,CASSARTSGNNEQFF
TRBJ1-5,15,TRBV6-1,CASSDAGMSNQPQHF
TRBJ2-3,15,TRBV7-2,CASSRTSGNLDTQYF
TRBJ2-7,13,TRBV2,CASRRGGNNEQYF
TRBJ2-5,15,TRBV5-4,CASSIRLAGEETQYF
TRBJ2-4,15,TRBV4-1,CASSQGTPNGGIQYF
TRBJ2-5,13,TRBV15,CATSAKLQETQYF
TRBJ2-7,14,TRBV7-2,CASSLDRVGYEQYF
TRBJ2-7,14,TRBV6-6,CASSYGQSSYEQYF